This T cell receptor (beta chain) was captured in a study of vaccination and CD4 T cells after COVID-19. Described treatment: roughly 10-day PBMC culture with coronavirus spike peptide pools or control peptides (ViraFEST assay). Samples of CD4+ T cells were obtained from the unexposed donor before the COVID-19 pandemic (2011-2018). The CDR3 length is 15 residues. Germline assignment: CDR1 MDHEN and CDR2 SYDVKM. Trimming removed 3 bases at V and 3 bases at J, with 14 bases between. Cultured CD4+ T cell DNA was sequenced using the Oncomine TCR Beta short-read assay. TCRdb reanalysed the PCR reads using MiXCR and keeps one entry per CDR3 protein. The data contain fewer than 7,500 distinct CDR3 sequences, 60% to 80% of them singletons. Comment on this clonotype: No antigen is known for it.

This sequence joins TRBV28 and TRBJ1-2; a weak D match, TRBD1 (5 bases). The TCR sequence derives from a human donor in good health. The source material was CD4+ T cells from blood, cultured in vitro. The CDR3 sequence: CASSFGQGQYYGYTF. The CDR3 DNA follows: TGTGCCAGCAGTTTTGGGCAGGGTCAGTACTATGGCTACACCTTC.